This T cell receptor beta chain was sequenced during a study of shared clonotypes between healthy human individuals. This CDR3 is built from 11 residues. Germline CDR1 SQVTM, CDR2 ANQGSEA. CD8 cells classed as naive were CD45RO-negative and positively selected for CCR7, excluding terminally differentiated effector memory CD45RA+ cells. Profiled with immunoSEQ multiplex PCR; TCRdb holds only in-frame clones, not every one. The sample records some 2,100,000 clones, about 92% being singletons. This clone was detected only once. This clonotype was sampled from a man between 18 and 35 years old in good health. Some clones in this sample may be carry-over from other donors' samples. Sequencing was performed on naive CD8+ T cells from PBMCs. The genes are TRBV29-1 and TRBJ2-5, with D possibly being TRBD2 (5 bases). The J call could be wrong; TRBJ2-7 is a better fit for the DNA end. The CDR3 reads CSADEGYEQYF. CDR3 nucleotide sequence: TGCAGCGCAGACGAGGGCTACGAGCAGTACTTC.